This T cell receptor (beta chain) came from a study of cytomegalovirus exposure and HLA in healthy donors. Both 60 Vbeta primers and 13 Jbeta primers went into the PCR. Measured with immunoSEQ multiplex PCR; TCRdb has only the in-frame clones, and not every one. The sample holds about 70,000 clones, 62% seen once. With respect to this clone: The antigen remains undetermined.

Findings and caveats of the study: Researchers reported in a later analysis that common viral pathogens appeared linked to several top clusters. In a later analysis, a missense DCLRE1C variant was linked to TCR beta V- and J-gene trimming. Most TCR beta V segments were productive about 87% or about 30% of the time in an earlier analysis.

Source material: PBMCs. This clonotype originated in a man aged 30 to 45 in good health and CMV-seronegative.

As DNA, the CDR3 is TGTGCCAGCAGCGAGACAGCAATGAACACTGAAGCTTTCTTT. It yields the protein CASSETAMNTEAFF. V gene TRBV9 combines with J gene TRBJ1-1; weak D call: TRBD1 (5 bases). The germline gives CDR1 SGDLS, CDR2 YYNGEE. V gave up 3 bases and J gave up 0 bases, with 9 bases separating them. CDR3 length: 14 residues.